The 16 T cell receptor beta chains below all came from one sample that was sequenced in a study of blood T cells in healthy people across ages. Together with a sample-barcoded 5' primer, a J-beta primer mix was included in a second PCR lasting roughly 7 to 11 cycles. TCRdb re-derived calls from the 5' RACE reads in MiXCR, one entry per CDR3 protein. Counted here are roughly 800,000 distinct CDR3 sequences, 58% occurring once; the ten biggest clones make up 22%. Sequenced: blood. The origin of the receptors is a man aged 25-45 years in good health.

This clonotype was picked up a small number of times. The CDR3 protein is CSGGGTGGIYGYTF. DNA for the CDR3: TGCAGCGGGGGAGGGACAGGGGGCATCTATGGCTACACCTTC. This chain joins TRBV29-1 and TRBJ1-2, with 12 bases lining up with TRBD1. The CDR3 is made up of 14 amino acids. V shed 7 bases, J shed 4 bases, and the junction held 7 bases outside the gene matches. From germline, CDR1 is SQVTM and CDR2 ANQGSEA.

CDR3 sequence reads: CASSSPVRGTFPLSLYNEQFF. The CDR3 nucleotides read TGTGCCAGCAGTTCCCCCGTTCGCGGGACCTTCCCCCTATCTCTCTACAATGAGCAGTTCTTC. This chain joins TRBV12-3 or TRBV12-4 and TRBJ2-1, with D possibly being TRBD2 (6 bases). The germline V and J ends were trimmed by 4 bases and 3 bases, with 31 bases remaining between them. CDR3 size: 21 residues.

This chain joins TRBV5-1 and TRBJ2-1, with 7 bases aligning to TRBD2. CDR1 SGHRS and CDR2 YFSETQ come from the germline V gene. V lost 3 bases, J lost 8 bases, and 11 bases stayed unmatched. The CDR3 has 15 residues. DNA for the CDR3: TGCGCCAGCAGCTATGCGGGAGTACGGGGGGATGAGCAGTTCTTC. This sequence encodes CASSYAGVRGDEQFF.

This chain joins TRBV5-6 and TRBJ2-1; 8 bases are a match to TRBD2. CDR1 is SGHDT and CDR2 is YYEEEE in the germline V gene. After removal of 1 base from V and 4 bases from J, the junction contained 4 bases not matched to a gene. The CDR3 has 15 residues. In DNA form, the CDR3 reads TGTGCCAGCAGCTTGAAACTAGCGGCATACAATGAGCAGTTCTTC. Its protein is CASSLKLAAYNEQFF.

The chain combines TRBV6-1 with TRBJ1-2; no definite D call. CDR3 length: 13 residues. Trimming left V 6 bases short and J 7 bases short, with 15 bases between. Looked up from germline, CDR1 is MNHNS and CDR2 is SASEGT. The CDR3 DNA follows: TGTGCCAGCAGCCGACCGTCATCGCTTGGCTACACCTTC. Protein product: CASSRPSSLGYTF.

Many counts were recorded for this clonotype. The chain carries TRBV4-1 and TRBJ2-5, with TRBD2 matching over 8 bases. CDR1 is MGHRA, CDR2 YSYEKL, per germline. Germline trimming cut 3 bases from V and 9 bases from J; bases unmatched to any gene: 12. The CDR3 has 15 amino acids. The CDR3 loop is CASSQISGDSRPQYF. CDR3 DNA: TGCGCCAGCAGCCAGATTAGCGGGGACTCGAGACCCCAGTACTTC.

As concerns this clonotype: At one end, the junction sequence differs from germline, possibly due to a read error. J is TRBJ2-1 and V is TRBV9; 10 nucleotides align to TRBD2. This CDR3 is built from 15 residues. The germline gives CDR1 SGDLS, CDR2 YYNGEE. The CDR3 reads CASSASGSSHNEQFF. CDR3 sequence (DNA): TGTGCCAGCAGCGCTAGCGGGAGCTCCCACAATGAGCAGTTCTTC.

Details on this clonotype: A much larger clone differs from this one at a single base, so this may be a read error. The V and J genes are TRBV15 and TRBJ2-1; D gene uncertain. The germline V gene has CDR1 LNHNV and CDR2 YYDKDF (reference sequence). The germline V and J ends were trimmed by 0 bases and 10 bases, with 10 bases remaining between them. This CDR3 comprises 13 residues. CDR3 in DNA: TGTGCCACCAGCAGAGATCCAGGATACGAGCAGTTCTTC. Translated, it gives CATSRDPGYEQFF.

This clonotype was seen only a few times. The chain employs TRBV20-1 and TRBJ1-1; D may be TRBD1 (6 bases). V was pared by 5 bases and J by 3 bases, with 10 bases between. Germline CDR1 and CDR2: DFQATT and SNEGSKA (reference sequence). The CDR3 runs 12 residues. The CDR3 protein is CSAHRGDTEAFF. As DNA, the CDR3 is TGCAGTGCTCATAGGGGGGACACTGAAGCTTTCTTT.

The chain couples TRBV20-1 to TRBJ1-1; D may be TRBD1 (6 bases). The V gene's germline CDR1 is DFQATT and CDR2 SNEGSKA (reference sequence). V gave up 3 bases and J gave up 5 bases, with 13 bases separating them. The CDR3 is 13 amino acids. The DNA for the CDR3 is TGCAGTGCTAGTTCACAGGGACGTACTGAAGCTTTCTTT. The encoded protein is CSASSQGRTEAFF.

This clonotype appeared a few times. This sequence joins TRBV28 and TRBJ2-7; 8 nucleotides agree with TRBD1. The J call may be faulty, since TRBJ2-4 better matches the DNA end. This CDR3 spans 12 amino acids. Looked up from germline, CDR1 is MDHEN and CDR2 is SYDVKM. The CDR3 DNA is TGTGCCAGCAGACAGGGGGTTGACATTCAGTACTTC. Encoded protein: CASRQGVDIQYF.

This chain connects TRBV5-1 to TRBJ2-3; TRBD1 aligns across 8 bases. Trimming at V came to 3 bases and at J to 1 base, leaving 7 bases not matched to a gene. The CDR3 covers 16 residues. Germline V gene data show CDR1 as SGHRS and CDR2 as YFSETQ. CDR3 loop: CASSWQSGGRTDTQYF. DNA for the CDR3: TGCGCCAGCAGCTGGCAATCAGGGGGCCGCACAGATACGCAGTATTTT.

This clonotype was found once. The chain recombines TRBV5-1 with TRBJ2-1; 8 bases line up with TRBD1. The CDR3 has 16 residues. With V trimmed by 0 bases and J by 0 bases, 2 bases remained unmatched. Germline values: CDR1 SGHRS, CDR2 YFSETQ. Here the CDR3 DNA reads TGCGCCAGCAGCTTGGGGACAGGGTTCTCCTACAATGAGCAGTTCTTC. Translating gives CASSLGTGFSYNEQFF.

The V gene is TRBV20-1, the J gene TRBJ1-1; D remains unclear. CDR3 length: 12 amino acids. The germline V and J ends were trimmed by 5 bases and 1 base, with 8 bases remaining between them. Germline CDR1 reads DFQATT; CDR2 reads SNEGSKA (reference sequence). This CDR3 reads CSAGPRNTEAFF. For the CDR3, the DNA is TGCAGTGCTGGACCGAGGAACACTGAAGCTTTCTTT.

The chain recombines TRBV9 with TRBJ2-7, with 9 bases matching TRBD2. The V segment lost 0 bases and the J segment 5 bases; nucleotides outside the gene matches: 6. Germline values: CDR1 SGDLS, CDR2 YYNGEE. The CDR3 runs 15 residues. CDR3 in DNA: TGTGCCAGCAGCGTAGCTGGGGTAGCGGGAGACGAGCAGTACTTC. It codes for CASSVAGVAGDEQYF.

The chain joins TRBV7-2 to TRBJ2-1; 9 bases fit TRBD2. Germline values: CDR1 SGHTA, CDR2 FQGNSA. The V gene end was trimmed by 6 bases and the J gene end by 1 base; junction bases not matched to a gene: 10. CDR3 length equals 17 residues. The CDR3 DNA reads as TGTGCCAGCAGTTCACGGGCTAGCGGGATTTCCTACAATGAGCAGTTCTTC. Amino acid sequence: CASSSRASGISYNEQFF.